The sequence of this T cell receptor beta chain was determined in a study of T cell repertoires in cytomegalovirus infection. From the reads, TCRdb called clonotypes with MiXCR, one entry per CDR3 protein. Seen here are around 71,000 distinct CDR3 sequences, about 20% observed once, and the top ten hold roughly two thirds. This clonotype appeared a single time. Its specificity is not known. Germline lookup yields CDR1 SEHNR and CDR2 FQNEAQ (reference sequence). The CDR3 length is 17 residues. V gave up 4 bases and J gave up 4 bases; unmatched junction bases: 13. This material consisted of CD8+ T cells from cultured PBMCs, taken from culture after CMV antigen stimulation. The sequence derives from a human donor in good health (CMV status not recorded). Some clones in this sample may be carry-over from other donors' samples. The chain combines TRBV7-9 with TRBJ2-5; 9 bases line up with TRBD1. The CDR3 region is CASSYLDRGGIRETQYF. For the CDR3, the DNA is TGTGCCAGCAGCTACCTGGACAGGGGAGGTATCAGAGAGACCCAGTACTTC.